There are many counts of the clone carrying this TCR beta chain. The sample originates from a study of Graves' ophthalmopathy and Graves' hyperthyroidism. RNA transcripts were the source from which TCR beta CDR3 regions were amplified. An opening RT-PCR round employed HTBI primers and preceded a second-round multiplex PCR. TCRdb ran MiXCR on the multiplex PCR reads and lists one entry per CDR3 protein. This table holds about 380,000 distinct CDR3 sequences, 15% found once. The CDR3 loop spans 14 amino acids. V trimming: 2 bases; J trimming: 6 bases; junction bases outside the gene matches: 2. Diagnosis relied on clinical symptoms, serum thyroxine, TRAb, thyroid ultrasound and orbital computed tomography.

Sample: peripheral blood. The sequence was collected from a woman between 18 and 30 years old with stable Graves' hyperthyroidism. The chain couples TRBV12-3 or TRBV12-4 to TRBJ1-1; 11 bases are shared with TRBD1. The CDR3 loop reads CASSLLGQGAEAFF. The CDR3 DNA reads as TGTGCCAGCAGTTTATTGGGACAGGGGGCTGAAGCTTTCTTT.